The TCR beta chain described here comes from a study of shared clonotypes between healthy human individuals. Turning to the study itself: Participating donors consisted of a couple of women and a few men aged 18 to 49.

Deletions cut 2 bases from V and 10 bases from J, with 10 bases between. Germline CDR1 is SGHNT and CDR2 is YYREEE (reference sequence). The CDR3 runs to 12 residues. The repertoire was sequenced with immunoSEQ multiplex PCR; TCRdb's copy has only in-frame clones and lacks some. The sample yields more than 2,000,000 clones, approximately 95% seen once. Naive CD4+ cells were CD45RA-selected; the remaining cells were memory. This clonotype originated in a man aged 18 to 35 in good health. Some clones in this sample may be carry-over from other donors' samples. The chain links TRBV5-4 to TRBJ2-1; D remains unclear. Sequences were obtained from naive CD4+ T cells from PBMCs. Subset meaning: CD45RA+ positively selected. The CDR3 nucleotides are TGTGCCAGCAGCTTACCAGCTCAAGAGCAGTTCTTC. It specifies CASSLPAQEQFF.